Listed below are T cell receptor beta chains from one sample, sequenced in a study of control samples from healthy donors and cancer patients. Some clones are missing from TCRdb's copy, which holds only in-frame ones; the method was immunoSEQ multiplex PCR. This table has tens of thousands of clones, 80% to 95% appearing once. Sequenced sample: PBMCs. The receptors here all came from a woman aged 40 to 55 with lung cancer. The CDR3 runs from the conserved cysteine through the conserved F or W. The D gene is left open where the match is weak. Part of the rows lack a size; the others show once, few, many or a class for expanded clones.

D gene: -; clone size: -; V gene: TRBV20-1; J gene: TRBJ1-2; CDR3 DNA: TGCAGTGCTAGTAGGTTCGGGGGTAGTATACCGACTAACTATGGCTACACCTTC; CDR3 protein: CSASRFGGSIPTNYGYTF
D gene: -; clone size: -; V gene: TRBV14; J gene: TRBJ2-1; CDR3 DNA: TGTGCCAGCAGCCAAGATACAGCTGCCAATGAGCAGTTCTTC; CDR3 protein: CASSQDTAANEQFF
D gene: -; clone size: -; V gene: TRBV18; J gene: TRBJ2-2; CDR3 DNA: TGTGCCAGCTCACCTTGGGGCAGGGGAGTCGCCGGGGAGCTGTTTTTT; CDR3 protein: CASSPWGRGVAGELFF
D gene: -; clone size: few; V gene: TRBV11-3; J gene: TRBJ2-7; CDR3 DNA: TGTGCCAGCACCTCTGCGGCGTCCGCAAACGAGGGGCAGTACTTC; CDR3 protein: CASTSAASANEGQYF
D gene: -; clone size: -; V gene: TRBV5-1; J gene: TRBJ2-7; CDR3 DNA: TGCGCCAGCAGCGTGAGAGCGAGGACAGCAAAACGAGACTACGAGCAGTACTTC; CDR3 protein: CASSVRARTAKRDYEQYF
D gene: TRBD1; clone size: once; V gene: TRBV14; J gene: TRBJ2-1; CDR3 DNA: TGTGCCAGCAGCCGACCCGGGACAGCGGTGGGTAATGAGCAGTTCTTC; CDR3 protein: CASSRPGTAVGNEQFF
D gene: -; clone size: -; V gene: TRBV11-2; J gene: TRBJ2-7; CDR3 DNA: TGTGCCAGCAGCTTAGAAGGCTCCCCAGGGGTCGAGCAGTACTTC; CDR3 protein: CASSLEGSPGVEQYF
D gene: TRBD1; clone size: -; V gene: TRBV7-3; J gene: TRBJ1-2; CDR3 DNA: TGTGCCAGCAGCTCCGCAGGGGGCGCAGGTGGCTACACCTTC; CDR3 protein: CASSSAGGAGGYTF
D gene: -; clone size: -; V gene: TRBV13; J gene: TRBJ1-4; CDR3 DNA: TGTGCCAGCACCGGCCGTGCATTGGGGGGCACTTCAACTAATGAAAAACTGTTTTTT; CDR3 protein: CASTGRALGGTSTNEKLFF
D gene: -; clone size: once; V gene: TRBV6-5; J gene: TRBJ1-2; CDR3 DNA: TGTGCCAGCAGTTATTTGAGGGGTTATGGCTACACCTTC; CDR3 protein: CASSYLRGYGYTF
D gene: TRBD1; clone size: -; V gene: TRBV13; J gene: TRBJ2-7; CDR3 DNA: TGTGCCAGCAGCTTCGGACAGGGGGCCTTCTACGAGCAGTACTTC; CDR3 protein: CASSFGQGAFYEQYF
D gene: -; clone size: -; V gene: TRBV24-1; J gene: TRBJ2-3; CDR3 DNA: TGTGCCACCAGTGATTTGGGGTCTAGCGATAGCAACACAGATACGCAGTATTTT; CDR3 protein: CATSDLGSSDSNTDTQYF
D gene: -; clone size: -; V gene: TRBV21-1; J gene: TRBJ1-5; CDR3 DNA: TGTGCCAGCAGCAAGTTCCGTTTAGCAGGTCAGCCCCAGCATTTT; CDR3 protein: CASSKFRLAGQPQHF
D gene: -; clone size: -; V gene: TRBV28; J gene: TRBJ1-5; CDR3 DNA: TGTGCCACCTATCAGGAGAGGGCCTACAATCAGCCCCAGCATTTT; CDR3 protein: CATYQERAYNQPQHF
D gene: -; clone size: -; V gene: TRBV7-2; J gene: TRBJ2-3; CDR3 DNA: TGTGCCAGCAGTCGACTATCCCTCACAGATACGCAGTATTTT; CDR3 protein: CASSRLSLTDTQYF
D gene: -; clone size: -; V gene: TRBV7-9; J gene: TRBJ2-2; CDR3 DNA: TGTGCCAGCAGCACCACGCTCTCAGGGGGGGAAAACACCGGGGAGCTGTTTTTT; CDR3 protein: CASSTTLSGGENTGELFF
D gene: -; clone size: -; V gene: TRBV27; J gene: TRBJ1-2; CDR3 DNA: TGTGCCAGCAGTCCCAATGATCAGGGGCTTGGCTACACCTTC; CDR3 protein: CASSPNDQGLGYTF
D gene: -; clone size: once; V gene: TRBV6-1; J gene: TRBJ1-2; CDR3 DNA: TGTGCCAGCAGTGAATACGGTCGAGCACCTAACTATGGCTACACCTTC; CDR3 protein: CASSEYGRAPNYGYTF
D gene: -; clone size: -; V gene: TRBV25-1; J gene: TRBJ1-2; CDR3 DNA: TGTGCCAGCAGTTCAATGGCGGGTCGGGGGGTAGGCGACGGCTACACCTTC; CDR3 protein: CASSSMAGRGVGDGYTF
D gene: -; clone size: -; V gene: TRBV19; J gene: TRBJ2-7; CDR3 DNA: TGTGCCAGTAGTAGCAAAAATCCCTACGAGCAGTACTTC; CDR3 protein: CASSSKNPYEQYF
D gene: -; clone size: -; V gene: TRBV12-3/TRBV12-4; J gene: TRBJ1-2; CDR3 DNA: TGTGCCAGCAACCTGGAGGGTAGCAATGGCTACACCTTC; CDR3 protein: CASNLEGSNGYTF
D gene: -; clone size: -; V gene: TRBV6-6; J gene: TRBJ1-5; CDR3 DNA: TGTGCCAGTCCTTCGGGGGAGACCTATAGCAATCAGCCCCAGCATTTT; CDR3 protein: CASPSGETYSNQPQHF
D gene: -; clone size: few; V gene: TRBV3-1/TRBV3-2; J gene: TRBJ1-4; CDR3 DNA: TGTGCCAGCAGTACCGGGGGAGTTTTGGATGAAAAACTGTTTTTT; CDR3 protein: CASSTGGVLDEKLFF
D gene: TRBD1; clone size: -; V gene: TRBV6-1; J gene: TRBJ1-5; CDR3 DNA: TGTGCCAGCAGTGAAGGAAGACAGGGGGGACAGCCCCAGCATTTT; CDR3 protein: CASSEGRQGGQPQHF
D gene: TRBD1; clone size: -; V gene: TRBV5-1; J gene: TRBJ1-2; CDR3 DNA: TGCGCCAGCAGCTTGGGGACAGGGGGCGGAGGCTACACCTTC; CDR3 protein: CASSLGTGGGGYTF
D gene: -; clone size: once; V gene: TRBV2; J gene: TRBJ1-1; CDR3 DNA: TGTGCCAGCATACAGGACTCGAACACTGAAGCTTTCTTT; CDR3 protein: CASIQDSNTEAFF
D gene: -; clone size: -; V gene: TRBV24-1; J gene: TRBJ2-2; CDR3 DNA: TGTGCCACCAGTGATACGTCCGGGGGGGAGCTGTTTTTT; CDR3 protein: CATSDTSGGELFF
D gene: -; clone size: -; V gene: TRBV5-1; J gene: TRBJ2-7; CDR3 DNA: TGCGCCAGCAGCTTGGAACCGGGACCACGCCACGAGCAGTACTTC; CDR3 protein: CASSLEPGPRHEQYF
D gene: TRBD1; clone size: few; V gene: TRBV28; J gene: TRBJ2-1; CDR3 DNA: TGTGCCAGCAGTTACCGGGGACAGGGGGCTCAAGAGCAGTTCTTC; CDR3 protein: CASSYRGQGAQEQFF
D gene: -; clone size: -; V gene: TRBV29-1; J gene: TRBJ1-2; CDR3 DNA: TGCAGCGCCTGGATCCAGAACTATGGCTACACCTTC; CDR3 protein: CSAWIQNYGYTF
D gene: TRBD1; clone size: -; V gene: TRBV18; J gene: TRBJ2-5; CDR3 DNA: TGTGCCAGCTCACAGGGGGCCCAAGAGACCCAGTACTTC; CDR3 protein: CASSQGAQETQYF
D gene: -; clone size: -; V gene: TRBV27; J gene: TRBJ1-2; CDR3 DNA: TGTGCCAGCAGTTCCGCCGGGGGCTACTATGGCTACACCTTC; CDR3 protein: CASSSAGGYYGYTF
D gene: -; clone size: -; V gene: TRBV6-5; J gene: TRBJ2-7; CDR3 DNA: TGTGCCAGCACCACCGGGGCCTCCTACGAGCAGTACTTC; CDR3 protein: CASTTGASYEQYF
D gene: -; clone size: -; V gene: TRBV19; J gene: TRBJ1-2; CDR3 DNA: TGTGCCAGTTGGGGCGCCCCAGTACATGGCTACACCTTC; CDR3 protein: CASWGAPVHGYTF
D gene: TRBD1; clone size: -; V gene: TRBV15; J gene: TRBJ2-1; CDR3 DNA: TGTGCCACCAGCTCCCCAAGGACAGGGGGACGTGAGCAGTTCTTC; CDR3 protein: CATSSPRTGGREQFF
D gene: -; clone size: -; V gene: TRBV3-1/TRBV3-2; J gene: TRBJ1-2; CDR3 DNA: TGTGCCAGCAGCCCTTTCCAACATAAGGGCGGCTACACCTTC; CDR3 protein: CASSPFQHKGGYTF
D gene: TRBD2; clone size: -; V gene: TRBV11-2; J gene: TRBJ2-2; CDR3 DNA: TGTGCCAGCAGCTGGACTAGCGGGGGGACCGGGGAGCTGTTTTTT; CDR3 protein: CASSWTSGGTGELFF
D gene: -; clone size: -; V gene: TRBV24-1; J gene: TRBJ2-7; CDR3 DNA: TGTGCCACCAGTGTGTCGGGAACATACGAGCAGTACTTC; CDR3 protein: CATSVSGTYEQYF
D gene: -; clone size: -; V gene: TRBV30; J gene: TRBJ1-1; CDR3 DNA: TGTGCCTGGAGTGTAACCAAGGGAACTGAAGCTTTCTTT; CDR3 protein: CAWSVTKGTEAFF
D gene: -; clone size: -; V gene: TRBV7-9; J gene: TRBJ2-2; CDR3 DNA: TGTGCCAGCCACCCGCGAAATACGTGGGGGGAAAACACCGGGGAGCTGTTTTTT; CDR3 protein: CASHPRNTWGENTGELFF
D gene: -; clone size: -; V gene: TRBV19; J gene: TRBJ2-1; CDR3 DNA: TGTGCCAGTAGTATATTTTTGGGTTTAGACTTTGAGCAGTTCTTC; CDR3 protein: CASSIFLGLDFEQFF
D gene: -; clone size: once; V gene: TRBV12-3/TRBV12-4; J gene: TRBJ1-1; CDR3 DNA: TGTGCCAGCAGTTCTACAGGGAAGCAAGAAGCTTTCTTT; CDR3 protein: CASSSTGKQEAFF
D gene: TRBD2; clone size: once; V gene: TRBV27; J gene: TRBJ2-3; CDR3 DNA: TGTGCCAGCAGTCTCGGACTAGCGGGGAGCACAGATACGCAGTATTTT; CDR3 protein: CASSLGLAGSTDTQYF
D gene: -; clone size: -; V gene: TRBV5-4; J gene: TRBJ1-2; CDR3 DNA: TGTGCCAGCAGCTTGGATGGGGGCTATGGCTACACCTTC; CDR3 protein: CASSLDGGYGYTF
D gene: -; clone size: -; V gene: TRBV10-3; J gene: TRBJ2-6; CDR3 DNA: TGTGCCATCAGTGACCCATTCGGGTCTGGGGCCAACGTCCTGACTTTC; CDR3 protein: CAISDPFGSGANVLTF
D gene: TRBD2; clone size: -; V gene: TRBV9; J gene: TRBJ2-2; CDR3 DNA: TGTGCCAGCAGCGGGTGGCCTAGCGGGCCCACGGGGGAGCTGTTTTTT; CDR3 protein: CASSGWPSGPTGELFF
D gene: TRBD1; clone size: once; V gene: TRBV2; J gene: TRBJ1-1; CDR3 DNA: TGTGCCAGCGGACCTCGGACAGGGGCTGAAGCTTTCTTT; CDR3 protein: CASGPRTGAEAFF
D gene: -; clone size: -; V gene: TRBV5-6; J gene: TRBJ2-7; CDR3 DNA: TGTGCCAGCAGCTTGGGTCGCAGGGACGAGCAGTACTTC; CDR3 protein: CASSLGRRDEQYF
D gene: TRBD2; clone size: -; V gene: TRBV3-1/TRBV3-2; J gene: TRBJ2-1; CDR3 DNA: TGTGCCAGCAGCCAAGCTAGCGGGGGGCGTTTAATTTCCAATGAGCAGTTCTTC; CDR3 protein: CASSQASGGRLISNEQFF
D gene: -; clone size: -; V gene: TRBV12-3/TRBV12-4; J gene: TRBJ1-1; CDR3 DNA: TGTGCCAGCCAAAGGGTGAACACTGAAGCTTTCTTT; CDR3 protein: CASQRVNTEAFF
D gene: -; clone size: few; V gene: TRBV10-1; J gene: TRBJ2-3; CDR3 DNA: TGCGCCAGCAGTGAGATGCCAGGGGAGGGCACAGATACGCAGTATTTT; CDR3 protein: CASSEMPGEGTDTQYF
D gene: TRBD1; clone size: -; V gene: TRBV14; J gene: TRBJ1-5; CDR3 DNA: TGTGCCGGAGGACAGGGTCCTCCTACGCCCCAGCATTTT; CDR3 protein: CAGGQGPPTPQHF
D gene: TRBD2; clone size: few; V gene: TRBV9; J gene: TRBJ2-1; CDR3 DNA: TGTGCCAGCAGCAGAAGCGGGGGGCCCCCAAACAATGAGCAGTTCTTC; CDR3 protein: CASSRSGGPPNNEQFF